The 2 T cell receptor beta chains given below trace back to one sample, sequenced in a study of blood T cell repertoires in COVID-19. Profiled with immunoSEQ multiplex PCR; TCRdb holds only in-frame clones, not every one. The table has 100,000 to 150,000 clones, approximately 80% seen once. Sequencing was done on a sample of peripheral blood. Source of these receptors: a woman in her seventies with acute or convalescent COVID-19.

This clone was seen only once. V and J are TRBV3-1 (or the pseudogene TRBV3-2) and TRBJ1-4; D possibly corresponds to TRBD1 (5 bases). Germline V CDR1 and CDR2: LGHDT, YNNKEL (reference sequence). V shed 2 bases and J shed 8 bases, with 12 bases lying between them. The CDR3 is 14 residues long. CDR3 coding DNA: TGTGCCAGCAGCCAAAGGGTTGGGGGGGAAAAACTGTTTTTT. This gives the protein CASSQRVGGEKLFF.

This chain connects TRBV9 to TRBJ1-2, with TRBD1 matching over 7 bases. The CDR3 is 15 residues long. Germline V gene lookup returns CDR1 SGDLS and CDR2 YYNGEE. The J segment lost 6 bases and the V segment lost 0 bases, leaving 8 bases of the junction unmatched. Here the CDR3 DNA reads TGTGCCAGCAGCGTAGCTGGGACAGCCTATAATGGCTACACCTTC. Translated: CASSVAGTAYNGYTF.